One and the same sample provided the 29 T cell receptor beta chains below, sequenced in a study of blood T cell repertoires in COVID-19. Generated by immunoSEQ multiplex PCR, the TCRdb table keeps only in-frame clones and is missing some. The sample has some 110,000 clones; around 86% are singletons. Sequencing input: peripheral blood. The receptors stem from a man aged 50 to 59 with acute or convalescent COVID-19.

The J gene is TRBJ2-5, the V gene TRBV24-1; no reliable D call. Germline V gene data show CDR1 as KGHDR and CDR2 as SFDVKD. Trimming took off 0 bases at V and 1 base at J, with 8 bases between the two ends. This CDR3 region has 15 residues. CDR3 DNA: TGTGCCACCAGTGATTTGGGCGGATCCCAAGAGACCCAGTACTTC. Translating it yields CATSDLGGSQETQYF.

This chain joins TRBV24-1 and TRBJ2-5; D is uncertain. The CDR3 consists of 14 residues. Trimming cost V 4 bases and J 7 bases, with 15 bases left between them. Germline CDR1 KGHDR, CDR2 SFDVKD. The CDR3 region has the DNA TGTGCCACCAGTGACCCGCAGGCGATTGGGACCCAGTACTTC. Its translation: CATSDPQAIGTQYF.

The chain employs TRBV4-1 and TRBJ1-2; D is possibly TRBD1 (6 bases). The CDR3 length is 16 residues. V gave up 2 bases and J gave up 8 bases, with 21 bases separating them. Germline loops: CDR1 MGHRA, CDR2 YSYEKL. In nucleotides, the CDR3 is TGCGCCAGCAGCCAAACACCCATCGTAGGGGGAGGGGGCTACACCTTC. It encodes CASSQTPIVGGGGYTF.

This clone came up once. V gene TRBV7-9 combines with J gene TRBJ1-1; D perhaps matches TRBD1 (5 bases). From germline, CDR1 is SEHNR and CDR2 FQNEAQ (reference sequence). The germline V and J ends were trimmed by 0 bases and 0 bases, with 8 bases remaining between them. This CDR3 contains 15 residues. The CDR3 loop is CASSLAGGMNTEAFF. DNA for the CDR3: TGTGCCAGCAGCTTAGCGGGGGGAATGAACACTGAAGCTTTCTTT.

The chain couples TRBV24-1 to TRBJ2-2; 9 nucleotides align to TRBD1. The CDR3 loop spans 16 amino acids. In germline, CDR1 is KGHDR, CDR2 SFDVKD. J was trimmed by 6 bases and V by 4 bases; bases with no gene match: 8. CDR3 nucleotide sequence: TGTGCCACCAGTGAGCAGACAGGGGGTTATGCCGGGGAGCTGTTTTTT. This codes for CATSEQTGGYAGELFF.

This clone was picked up one time. This sequence joins TRBV29-1 and TRBJ2-7; TRBD2 matches 9 bases. CDR1 is SQVTM and CDR2 is ANQGSEA in the germline V gene. The ends lost 3 bases at V and 3 bases at J; junction bases unmatched: 6. The CDR3 length is 14 residues. The CDR3 nucleotides read TGCAGCGTTGATAGCGGGAGAGGTATCTACGAGCAGTACTTC. Its translation is CSVDSGRGIYEQYF.

This chain's CDR3 is CASSQGGVAAYNEQFF. The CDR3 bases are TGTGCCAGCAGCCAAGGGGGAGTAGCGGCGTACAATGAGCAGTTCTTC. The J gene is TRBJ2-1, the V gene TRBV14; D is possibly TRBD2 (6 bases). Looked up from germline, CDR1 is SGHDN and CDR2 is FVKESK. Trimming left V 1 base short and J 4 bases short, with 14 bases between. CDR3 length: 16 amino acids.

In DNA form, the CDR3 reads TGTGCCAGCAGTCCCAATCAGGGTCAGCCCCAGCATTTT. Its protein is CASSPNQGQPQHF. The gene calls are TRBV28 and TRBJ1-5, with D tentatively TRBD1 (5 bases). The V end lost 5 bases, the J end lost 6 bases, and 11 bases lay between the germline ends. This CDR3 has 13 residues. The germline V gene has CDR1 MDHEN and CDR2 SYDVKM. The complete variable domain, with remaining parts taken from reference TRBV28 and TRBJ1-5, reads DVKVTQSSRYLVKRTGEKVFLECVQDMDHENMFWYRQDPGLGLRLIYFSYDVKMKEKGDIPEGYSVSREKKERFSLILESASTNQTSMYLCASSPNQGQPQHFGDGTRLSIL.

The V and J genes are TRBV11-2 and TRBJ1-5; D is perhaps TRBD1 (5 bases). This CDR3 has 13 residues. Per the germline V gene, CDR1 is SGHAT and CDR2 is FQNNGV. V gave up 3 bases and J gave up 7 bases, with 10 bases separating them. The DNA for the CDR3 is TGTGCCAGCAGCTTTTCCGGGGGGCAGCCCCAGCATTTT. Translating it yields CASSFSGGQPQHF.

The chain uses TRBV3-1 (or the pseudogene TRBV3-2) and TRBJ1-5; D call uncertain. This CDR3 is 16 amino acids long. Trimming took off 0 bases at V and 2 bases at J, with 11 bases between the two ends. Germline V lookup: CDR1 LGHDT, CDR2 YNNKEL (reference sequence). CDR3 nucleotide sequence: TGTGCCAGCAGCCAAGATTTACAGCAGGGCAATCAGCCCCAGCATTTT. Encoded protein: CASSQDLQQGNQPQHF.

This clone was picked up a small number of times. The rearrangement links TRBV5-1 to TRBJ2-7; TRBD1 aligns across 10 bases. V gave up 2 bases and J gave up 4 bases; unmatched junction bases: 6. The CDR3 runs 15 residues. The V gene's germline CDR1 is SGHRS and CDR2 YFSETQ. The DNA of the CDR3 is TGCGCCAGCAGCTTAGGGGACAGGGGTGGATACGAGCAGTACTTC. Translation gives CASSLGDRGGYEQYF.

V and J are TRBV18 and TRBJ2-7, with TRBD1 matching 7 bases. The CDR3 sequence is 14 residues long. From germline, CDR1 is KGHSH and CDR2 LQKENI. Losses at the gene ends were 6 bases for V and 4 bases for J; bases not matched to a gene: 9. CDR3 coding DNA: TGTGCCAGCTCCCCGGACAGGTTTAGTTACGAGCAGTACTTC. It codes for CASSPDRFSYEQYF.

This clone was seen a single time. Compared with germline, one end of the junction differs, possibly owing to a read error. This sequence joins TRBV2 and TRBJ2-1, with 7 bases identical to TRBD2. This CDR3 contains 15 residues. Germline lookup yields CDR1 SNHLY and CDR2 FYNNEI. In DNA, the CDR3 is TGTGCCGGCAGTGCAGTCAGCGGGACCTACAATGAGCAGTTCTTC. Translated: CAGSAVSGTYNEQFF. Using reference TRBV2 and TRBJ2-1 for the parts outside the CDR3, the full variable domain is EPEVTQTPSHQVTQMGQEVILRCVPISNHLYFYWYRQILGQKVEFLVSFYNNEISEKSEIFDDQFSVERPDGSNFTLKIRSTKLEDSAMYFCAGSAVSGTYNEQFFGPGTRLTVL.

This chain links TRBV7-9 with TRBJ1-6; TRBD1 agrees at 7 bases. From germline, CDR1 is SEHNR and CDR2 FQNEAQ (reference sequence). Trimming took 0 bases from V and 6 from J; bases not matched to a gene: 5. The CDR3 spans 16 residues. The CDR3 sequence is CASSLAQPGGNSPLHF. CDR3 nucleotides: TGTGCCAGCAGCTTAGCCCAGCCAGGGGGTAATTCACCCCTCCACTTT.

The chain joins TRBV5-1 to TRBJ1-5; 7 nucleotides match TRBD1. Germline V gives CDR1 SGHRS, CDR2 YFSETQ. V was clipped by 4 bases and J by 3 bases; unmatched bases: 10. The CDR3 has 16 residues. Written as DNA, the CDR3 is TGCGCCAGCAGCCTTGAAGGGGGCGCCCCCAATCAGCCCCAGCATTTT. Amino acid sequence: CASSLEGGAPNQPQHF.

This rearrangement joins TRBV7-2 to TRBJ1-5; no clear D. Germline V gene lookup returns CDR1 SGHTA and CDR2 FQGNSA. Trimming cost V 1 base and J 5 bases, with 9 bases left between them. This CDR3 has 14 residues. In DNA, the CDR3 is TGTGCCAGCAGCTTAGGGCGGGAATATCAGCCCCAGCATTTT. Translated: CASSLGREYQPQHF.

The CDR3: CASSSGRGNYGYTF. DNA for the CDR3: TGTGCCAGCAGCTCAGGCCGGGGAAACTATGGCTACACCTTC. The genes are TRBV7-9 and TRBJ1-2; D gene ambiguous. This CDR3 comprises 14 residues. V was clipped by 4 bases and J by 2 bases, with 11 bases between them. From germline, CDR1 is SEHNR and CDR2 FQNEAQ (reference sequence).

The rearrangement links TRBV19 to TRBJ2-3; TRBD2 matches 9 bases. Germline CDR1 LNHDA, CDR2 SQIVND (reference sequence). CDR3 length: 19 residues. J was trimmed by 0 bases and V by 1 base; bases with no gene match: 11. CDR3 region: CASSIVGSSGDTSTDTQYF. CDR3 DNA sequence: TGTGCCAGTAGTATAGTTGGGTCTAGCGGGGATACTAGCACAGATACGCAGTATTTT. The complete variable domain, with remaining parts taken from reference TRBV19 and TRBJ2-3, reads DGGITQSPKYLFRKEGQNVTLSCEQNLNHDAMYWYRQDPGQGLRLIYYSQIVNDFQKGDIAEGYSVSREKKESFPLTVTSAQKNPTAFYLCASSIVGSSGDTSTDTQYFGPGTRLTVL.

The CDR3 loop is CASSRRDRREQYF. As DNA, the CDR3 is TGTGCCAGCAGCCGCCGGGACAGGCGGGAGCAGTACTTC. The gene calls are TRBV14 and TRBJ2-7, with 8 nucleotides matching TRBD1. Germline CDR1 is SGHDN and CDR2 is FVKESK. The CDR3 loop spans 13 amino acids. V was clipped by 4 bases and J by 7 bases; unmatched bases: 6. The full variable domain, in which reference TRBV14 and TRBJ2-7 provide the parts outside the CDR3, is EAGVTQFPSHSVIEKGQTVTLRCDPISGHDNLYWYRRVMGKEIKFLLHFVKESKQDESGMPNNRFLAERTGGTYSTLKVQPAELEDSGVYFCASSRRDRREQYFGPGTRLTVT.

J is TRBJ2-7 and V is TRBV18; perhaps TRBD1 as D (5 bases). CDR1 is KGHSH and CDR2 is LQKENI in the germline V gene. Trimming shortened V by 3 bases and J by 4 bases, and 7 bases separated the two germline ends. This CDR3 contains 12 residues. CDR3 sequence (DNA): TGTGCCAGCTCACCGACAGTTTACGAGCAGTACTTC. Protein: CASSPTVYEQYF. Based on the CDR3 plus reference TRBV18 and TRBJ2-7, the full variable domain is NAGVMQNPRHLVRRRGQEARLRCSPMKGHSHVYWYRQLPEEGLKFMVYLQKENIIDESGMPKERFSAEFPKEGPSILRIQQVVRGDSAAYFCASSPTVYEQYFGPGTRLTVT.

The chain employs TRBV27 and TRBJ2-5; maybe TRBD1 (5 bases). This CDR3 spans 13 amino acids. Deletions cut 5 bases from V and 13 bases from J, with 20 bases between. Per the germline V gene, CDR1 is MNHEY and CDR2 is SMNVEV (reference sequence). This chain's CDR3 is CASSLRSGSKGYF. In nucleotides, the CDR3 is TGTGCCAGCAGTCTAAGATCAGGGTCCAAGGGGTACTTC.

The V gene is TRBV5-6, the J gene TRBJ1-6; D is possibly TRBD1 (5 bases). Between the trimmed V and J ends, which lost 3 bases and 14 bases, there was a span of 21 bases. Germline CDR1 SGHDT, CDR2 YYEEEE. The CDR3 has 15 amino acids. This CDR3 reads CASSSYGTTEISLHF. The CDR3 nucleotides are TGTGCCAGCAGCTCTTACGGAACGACAGAGATTTCCCTCCACTTT.

The rearrangement joins TRBV10-2 to TRBJ2-7; 12 positions agree with TRBD2. This CDR3 contains 16 residues. With V trimmed by 3 bases and J by 4 bases, 7 bases remained unmatched. Germline V lookup: CDR1 WSHSY, CDR2 SAAADI. The CDR3 reads CASSETLAGGSYEQYF. CDR3 coding DNA: TGCGCCAGCAGTGAAACACTAGCGGGGGGCTCGTACGAGCAGTACTTC.

This clone was seen just once. The DNA for the CDR3 is TGTGCCAGCAGCGTAGCGGGGACAGGGTCAAACTATGGCTACACCTTC. Encoded protein: CASSVAGTGSNYGYTF. The J gene is TRBJ1-2, the V gene TRBV9, with 9 bases fitting TRBD1. Germline V gene data show CDR1 as SGDLS and CDR2 as YYNGEE. Unmatched junction bases numbered 5, after V lost 0 bases and J lost 2 bases. The CDR3 covers 16 residues.

This chain connects TRBV9 to TRBJ1-3, with 7 bases lining up with TRBD1. Per the germline V gene, CDR1 is SGDLS and CDR2 is YYNGEE. The CDR3 has 15 residues. The J segment lost 4 bases and the V segment lost 0 bases, leaving 4 bases of the junction unmatched. The CDR3 nucleotides are TGTGCCAGCAGCGTAGGGCAGGGGGTAGGAAACACCATATATTTT. It encodes CASSVGQGVGNTIYF. Full variable domain (remainder filled in from reference TRBV9 and TRBJ1-3): DSGVTQTPKHLITATGQRVTLRCSPRSGDLSVYWYQQSLDQGLQFLIQYYNGEERAKGNILERFSAQQFPDLHSELNLSSLELGDSALYFCASSVGQGVGNTIYFGEGSWLTVV.

The J gene is TRBJ2-7, the V gene TRBV30, with D maybe TRBD1 (5 bases). Germline lookup yields CDR1 GTSNPN and CDR2 SVGIG (reference sequence). Trimming cost V 2 bases and J 7 bases, with 12 bases left between them. This CDR3 is built from 12 residues. The CDR3 DNA reads TGTGCCTGGAGTCCAGGGATCTTAGAGCAGTACTTC. Amino acid sequence: CAWSPGILEQYF.

The J gene is TRBJ2-2, the V gene TRBV5-4; 10 bases match TRBD1. The CDR3 consists of 15 residues. V dropped 4 bases and J dropped 7; count of bases not matched to a gene: 7. Germline V gene lookup returns CDR1 SGHNT and CDR2 YYREEE (reference sequence). The CDR3: CASSLTGGAGGELFF. As DNA, the CDR3 is TGTGCCAGCAGCCTGACAGGGGGCGCCGGCGGGGAGCTGTTTTTT.

V is TRBV29-1 and J is TRBJ2-7, with D possibly matching TRBD2 (6 bases). From germline, CDR1 is SQVTM and CDR2 ANQGSEA. Deletions cut 0 bases from V and 6 bases from J, with 18 bases between. This CDR3 is 15 amino acids long. The CDR3 protein is CSVEDLEGRRGEQYF. The CDR3 region has the DNA TGCAGCGTTGAAGATCTGGAGGGGAGGAGGGGCGAGCAGTACTTC.

This chain connects TRBV10-3 to TRBJ2-1; possibly TRBD2 for D (6 bases). In germline, CDR1 is ENHRY, CDR2 SYGVKD. Trimming took off 10 bases at V and 4 bases at J, with 14 bases between the two ends. This CDR3 has 13 amino acids. This chain's CDR3 is CATSGVGYNEQFF. CDR3 nucleotides: TGTGCCACCTCGGGAGTGGGTTACAATGAGCAGTTCTTC.